Shown below are 8 T cell receptor beta chains from a single sample sequenced in a study of blood T cell repertoires in COVID-19 (dated by TCRdb to the early 2020s). Library preparation employed the immunoSEQ multiplex PCR assay. The clones in this table, taken by TCRdb from immuneACCESS, are in-frame only. Not every clone is retained; where verified, under half of the shortfall comes from an unresolved V gene, and the cause of the rest is unknown. This sample gives 150,000 to 200,000 clones in total; roughly nine tenths of them show up just once. Clones ranked in the top ten supply around 1.9% of the sample. The sequenced sample consisted of peripheral blood. The receptors were gathered from a man younger than 30 who had recovered from COVID-19.

The chain has TRBV5-4 and TRBJ2-5, with a tentative D call TRBD1 (7 bases). Germline-derived CDR1 and CDR2 are SGHNT and YYREEE (reference sequence). Trimming removed 4 bases at V and 3 bases at J, with 13 bases between. The CDR3 has 14 amino acids. For the CDR3, the DNA is TGTGCCAGCAGCGTAGGGGGGACAGAAGAGACCCAGTACTTC. Protein: CASSVGGTEETQYF.

V is TRBV6-4 and J is TRBJ1-4, with D possibly matching TRBD1 (5 bases). Germline assignment: CDR1 MRHNA and CDR2 SNTAGT. The CDR3 has 14 residues. Trimming cost V 5 bases and J 4 bases, with 11 bases left between them. The CDR3 nucleotides are TGTGCCAGCAGTACCGGGGGAGTTAATGAAAAACTGTTTTTT. It encodes CASSTGGVNEKLFF.

The chain combines TRBV27 with TRBJ2-2; D not certain. The CDR3 consists of 14 residues. The V and J ends lost 6 bases and 6 bases respectively, with 14 bases between them. CDR1 and CDR2 (germline): MNHEY, SMNVEV (reference sequence). CDR3 DNA: TGTGCCAGCAGGCCCAGAACAGTCCCCGGGGAGCTGTTTTTT. As protein: CASRPRTVPGELFF.

The chain employs TRBV7-9 and TRBJ2-5; 12 bases are shared with TRBD1. The CDR3 length is 14 residues. Germline V gene lookup returns CDR1 SEHNR and CDR2 FQNEAQ (reference sequence). Germline trimming cut 5 bases from V and 5 bases from J; bases unmatched to any gene: 3. As DNA, the CDR3 is TGTGCCAGCAGCGGGACAGGGGGCGTGGAGACCCAGTACTTC. Protein: CASSGTGGVETQYF.

The rearrangement links TRBV3-1 (or the pseudogene TRBV3-2) to TRBJ1-1; D not resolved. The CDR3 is 16 amino acids. V was clipped by 2 bases and J by 4 bases, with 17 bases between them. Germline CDR1 reads LGHDT; CDR2 reads YNNKEL (reference sequence). CDR3 DNA: TGTGCCAGCAGCCAATGGGAGGCGCTTCCGGGCACTGAAGCTTTCTTT. Residues: CASSQWEALPGTEAFF.

This chain uses TRBV3-1 (or the pseudogene TRBV3-2) with TRBJ1-1; 8 positions agree with TRBD1. Germline-derived CDR1 and CDR2 are LGHDT and YNNKEL (reference sequence). This CDR3 contains 14 residues. Trimming at V came to 1 base and at J to 5 bases, leaving 3 bases not matched to a gene. The chain's CDR3 is CASSQGQGMTEAFF. The CDR3 DNA follows: TGTGCCAGCAGCCAAGGACAGGGGATGACTGAAGCTTTCTTT.

The chain carries TRBV30 and TRBJ2-7; TRBD1 agrees at 7 bases. The germline V gene encodes CDR1 GTSNPN and CDR2 SVGIG (reference sequence). Trimming removed 2 bases from V and 2 bases from J; junction bases left unmatched: 6. The length of the CDR3 is 14 residues. The CDR3 sequence is CAWSPETGAYEQYF. In DNA, the CDR3 is TGTGCCTGGAGTCCCGAAACAGGGGCCTACGAGCAGTACTTC.

J is TRBJ1-2 and V is TRBV19, with TRBD1 as a possible D gene (6 bases). The germline V gene encodes CDR1 LNHDA and CDR2 SQIVND (reference sequence). With 8 bases removed from V and 1 base from J, the gap between germline ends came to 20 bases. This CDR3 region has 16 residues. CDR3 sequence: CASSRLGGGLNYGYTF. DNA of the CDR3: TGTGCCAGTTCACGTCTTGGTGGGGGCCTTAACTATGGCTACACCTTC.